A selection of T cell receptor beta chains follows, all from one sample in a study of OX40 agonist ivuxolimab in advanced cancers. The table came from immunoSEQ multiplex PCR; TCRdb's copy has only in-frame clones and leaves some out. The sample yields roughly 35,000 clones, 80% to 90% seen once. This material consisted of CD4+ or CD8+ T cells sorted from blood, taken in a trial of the OX40 agonist ivuxolimab. These receptor sequences come from an adult with an advanced solid tumor such as melanoma, head and neck, liver or kidney cancer. Both conserved end residues are part of each CDR3. D genes are given only for firm matches. The size of a clone is reported for some rows only, either as once, few or many, or as a class for expanded clones.

V gene: TRBV19
clone size: NA
D gene: NA
J gene: TRBJ1-1
CDR3 DNA: TGTGCCAGTAGAACAAGGACTGAAGCTTTCTTT
CDR3 protein: CASRTRTEAFF

V gene: TRBV6-5
clone size: NA
D gene: NA
J gene: TRBJ2-3
CDR3 DNA: TGTGCCAGCAGCCCGGTCGGGATCACGGATACGCAGTATTTT
CDR3 protein: CASSPVGITDTQYF

V gene: TRBV4-1
clone size: NA
D gene: NA
J gene: TRBJ2-1
CDR3 DNA: TGCGCCAGCAGCCCCGTAGACGCTAGCTCCTACAATGAGCAGTTCTTC
CDR3 protein: CASSPVDASSYNEQFF

V gene: TRBV19
clone size: NA
D gene: NA
J gene: TRBJ1-4
CDR3 DNA: TGTGCCAGTAGCTACTCGGGGGGCGAAGACGGGAAACTGTTTTTT
CDR3 protein: CASSYSGGEDGKLFF

V gene: TRBV6-6
clone size: NA
D gene: TRBD2
J gene: TRBJ2-1
CDR3 DNA: TGTGCCAGCAAGCCTCCGGGACTAGCGGGACCGGGGGGGCAGTTCTTC
CDR3 protein: CASKPPGLAGPGGQFF

V gene: TRBV10-3
clone size: NA
D gene: TRBD1
J gene: TRBJ2-3
CDR3 DNA: TGTGCCATCAGTGAGTCGTCCAGGGGGTTATCAGATACGCAGTATTTT
CDR3 protein: CAISESSRGLSDTQYF

V gene: TRBV6-1
clone size: NA
D gene: NA
J gene: TRBJ1-1
CDR3 DNA: TGTGCCAGCGTCCCAGACATGAACACTGAAGCTTTCTTT
CDR3 protein: CASVPDMNTEAFF

V gene: TRBV9
clone size: NA
D gene: TRBD1
J gene: TRBJ2-7
CDR3 DNA: TGTGCCAGCAGCGTAGAGGGACAGGGCCAAAGGCAGTACTTC
CDR3 protein: CASSVEGQGQRQYF

V gene: TRBV28
clone size: NA
D gene: NA
J gene: TRBJ2-3
CDR3 DNA: TGTGCCAGCAGTCCGATAATTTCGCGAACGGATACGCAGTATTTT
CDR3 protein: CASSPIISRTDTQYF

V gene: TRBV5-1
clone size: NA
D gene: TRBD2
J gene: TRBJ2-5
CDR3 DNA: TGCGCCAGCAGCTCGCGACTAGCGGGGGGCTATCAAGAGACCCAGTACTTC
CDR3 protein: CASSSRLAGGYQETQYF

V gene: TRBV18
clone size: NA
D gene: TRBD1
J gene: TRBJ1-5
CDR3 DNA: TGTGCCAGCTCACCATCCCCACAGGGGAATCAGCCCCAGCATTTT
CDR3 protein: CASSPSPQGNQPQHF

V gene: TRBV6-1
clone size: NA
D gene: TRBD1
J gene: TRBJ2-1
CDR3 DNA: TGTGCCAGCAGTGTTACCTTAACCAGCAGGGGGCATGAGCAGTTCTTC
CDR3 protein: CASSVTLTSRGHEQFF

V gene: TRBV6-5
clone size: NA
D gene: TRBD2
J gene: TRBJ2-5
CDR3 DNA: TGTGCCAGCAGACAAGGAGGGGCGGGAGAAGAGACCCAGTACTTC
CDR3 protein: CASRQGGAGEETQYF

V gene: TRBV19
clone size: NA
D gene: NA
J gene: TRBJ2-7
CDR3 DNA: TGTGCCAGTAGTATAGCTCCGGGGACAACCGAGCAGTACTTC
CDR3 protein: CASSIAPGTTEQYF

V gene: TRBV18
clone size: NA
D gene: TRBD2
J gene: TRBJ2-7
CDR3 DNA: TGTGCCAGCTCACCACAAACTAGCGGGGTCTCCTACGAGCAGTACTTC
CDR3 protein: CASSPQTSGVSYEQYF

V gene: TRBV30
clone size: few
D gene: NA
J gene: TRBJ1-2
CDR3 DNA: TGTGCCTGGAGTGTAGGGTCGGGGAACTATGGCTACACCTTC
CDR3 protein: CAWSVGSGNYGYTF

V gene: TRBV18
clone size: NA
D gene: NA
J gene: TRBJ1-2
CDR3 DNA: TGTGCCAGCTCACCACCGTCTCTGGGGGCGGGCTATGGCTACACCTTC
CDR3 protein: CASSPPSLGAGYGYTF

V gene: TRBV28
clone size: NA
D gene: NA
J gene: TRBJ1-4
CDR3 DNA: TGTGCCAGCAGTTCCCCGCGGGGGCCCGTAACTAATGAAAAACTGTTTTTT
CDR3 protein: CASSSPRGPVTNEKLFF

V gene: TRBV27
clone size: few
D gene: NA
J gene: TRBJ2-5
CDR3 DNA: TGTGCCAGCAGTTTCGGTCGATGGGAGACCCAGTACTTC
CDR3 protein: CASSFGRWETQYF

V gene: TRBV5-1
clone size: NA
D gene: TRBD2
J gene: TRBJ2-1
CDR3 DNA: TGCGCCAGCAGCTTGGAGGGCGGGAGTTACAATGAGCAGTTCTTC
CDR3 protein: CASSLEGGSYNEQFF

V gene: TRBV19
clone size: NA
D gene: NA
J gene: TRBJ2-1
CDR3 DNA: TGTGCCACCCGAGGAGGGACAATGTACAATGAGCAGTTCTTC
CDR3 protein: CATRGGTMYNEQFF

V gene: TRBV7-2
clone size: NA
D gene: TRBD2
J gene: TRBJ2-2
CDR3 DNA: TGTGCCAGCAGCTTGACTAGCGGGAGGGCCGGCACCGGGGAGCTGTTTTTT
CDR3 protein: CASSLTSGRAGTGELFF

V gene: TRBV30
clone size: NA
D gene: NA
J gene: TRBJ2-7
CDR3 DNA: TGTGCCTGGAGTGCAGGGACTTACTCCTACGAGCAGTACTTC
CDR3 protein: CAWSAGTYSYEQYF

V gene: TRBV9
clone size: NA
D gene: TRBD2
J gene: TRBJ2-7
CDR3 DNA: TGTGCCAGCAGCATTGGACTAGCGATTGACGAGCAGTACTTC
CDR3 protein: CASSIGLAIDEQYF

V gene: TRBV7-3
clone size: NA
D gene: TRBD2
J gene: TRBJ2-1
CDR3 DNA: TGTGCCAGCAGCTTAACGATGGATGGGCTAGCGGGAGGGCTTGTCTTC
CDR3 protein: CASSLTMDGLAGGLVF

V gene: TRBV7-2
clone size: NA
D gene: NA
J gene: TRBJ1-6
CDR3 DNA: TGTGCCAGCAGCCTGGCCAGGGGAGGCGCTCGAGGTTCACCCCTCCACTTT
CDR3 protein: CASSLARGGARGSPLHF

V gene: TRBV4-3
clone size: NA
D gene: TRBD1
J gene: TRBJ2-7
CDR3 DNA: TGCGCCAGCAGTCTGACAGGGGAGGCCGAGCAGTACTTC
CDR3 protein: CASSLTGEAEQYF

V gene: TRBV27
clone size: NA
D gene: TRBD1
J gene: TRBJ1-3
CDR3 DNA: TGTGCCAGCAGTTCGTACGGGACAGCTGGAAACACCATATATTTT
CDR3 protein: CASSSYGTAGNTIYF

V gene: TRBV7-7
clone size: once
D gene: NA
J gene: TRBJ2-3
CDR3 DNA: TGTGCTAGCAGCTTAGTGCCAGCGAACACAGATACGCAGTATTTT
CDR3 protein: CASSLVPANTDTQYF

V gene: TRBV6-1
clone size: NA
D gene: TRBD1
J gene: TRBJ1-4
CDR3 DNA: TGTGCCAGCAGTGGGGCGACAGGGGGTAATGAAAAACTGTTTTTT
CDR3 protein: CASSGATGGNEKLFF

V gene: TRBV27
clone size: NA
D gene: NA
J gene: TRBJ2-5
CDR3 DNA: TGTGCCAGCAGTTCCACAGGGGAGACCCAGTACTTC
CDR3 protein: CASSSTGETQYF

V gene: TRBV27
clone size: NA
D gene: NA
J gene: TRBJ2-1
CDR3 DNA: TGTGCCAGCAGTTCGGTCGGGGACAATGAGCAGTTCTTC
CDR3 protein: CASSSVGDNEQFF